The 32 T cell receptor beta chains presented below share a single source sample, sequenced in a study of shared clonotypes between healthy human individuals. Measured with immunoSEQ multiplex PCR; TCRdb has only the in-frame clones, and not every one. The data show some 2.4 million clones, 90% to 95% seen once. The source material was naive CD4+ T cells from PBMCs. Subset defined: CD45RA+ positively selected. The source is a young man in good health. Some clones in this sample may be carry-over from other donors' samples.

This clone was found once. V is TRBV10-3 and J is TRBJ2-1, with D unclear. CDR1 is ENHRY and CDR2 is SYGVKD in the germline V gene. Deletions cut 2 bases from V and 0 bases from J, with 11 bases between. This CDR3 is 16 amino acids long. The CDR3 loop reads CAISETRASSYNEQFF. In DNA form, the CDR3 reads TGTGCCATCAGTGAGACTCGGGCAAGCTCCTACAATGAGCAGTTCTTC.

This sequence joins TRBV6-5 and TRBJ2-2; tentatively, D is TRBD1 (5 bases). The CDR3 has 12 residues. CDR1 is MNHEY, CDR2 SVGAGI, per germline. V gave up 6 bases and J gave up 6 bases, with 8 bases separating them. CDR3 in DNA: TGTGCCAGCAGGGACAAACCCGGGGAGCTGTTTTTT. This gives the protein CASRDKPGELFF.

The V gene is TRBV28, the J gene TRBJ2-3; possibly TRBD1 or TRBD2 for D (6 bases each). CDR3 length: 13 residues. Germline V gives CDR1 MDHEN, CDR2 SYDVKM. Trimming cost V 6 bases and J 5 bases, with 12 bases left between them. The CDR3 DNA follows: TGTGCCAGCAGCTCGGGGGCCTTAGATACGCAGTATTTT. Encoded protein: CASSSGALDTQYF.

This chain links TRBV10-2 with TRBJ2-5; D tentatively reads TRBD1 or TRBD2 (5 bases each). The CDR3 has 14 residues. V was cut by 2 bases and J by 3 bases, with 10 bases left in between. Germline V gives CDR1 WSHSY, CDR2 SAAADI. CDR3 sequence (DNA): TGCGCCAGCAGTGAGAGGGGACCTAAAGAGACCCAGTACTTC. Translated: CASSERGPKETQYF.

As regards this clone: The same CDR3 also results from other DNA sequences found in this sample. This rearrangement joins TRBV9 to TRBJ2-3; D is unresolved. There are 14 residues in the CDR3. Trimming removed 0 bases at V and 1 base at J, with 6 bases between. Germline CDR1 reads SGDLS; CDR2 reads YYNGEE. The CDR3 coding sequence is TGTGCCAGCAGCGTAGTGGCCGGCACAGATACGCAGTATTTT. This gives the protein CASSVVAGTDTQYF.

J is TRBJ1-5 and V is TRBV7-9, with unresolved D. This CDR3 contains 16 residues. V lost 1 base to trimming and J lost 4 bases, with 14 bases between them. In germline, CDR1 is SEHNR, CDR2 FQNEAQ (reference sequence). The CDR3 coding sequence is TGTGCCAGCAGCTTAGTGGAGGGCCCTTGGAATCAGCCCCAGCATTTT. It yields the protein CASSLVEGPWNQPQHF.

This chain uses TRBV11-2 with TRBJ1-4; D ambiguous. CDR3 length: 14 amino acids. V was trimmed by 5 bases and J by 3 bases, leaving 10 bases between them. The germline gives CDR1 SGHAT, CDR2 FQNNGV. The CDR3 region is CASSPWPPNEKLFF. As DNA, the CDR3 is TGTGCCAGCAGCCCCTGGCCACCTAATGAAAAACTGTTTTTT.

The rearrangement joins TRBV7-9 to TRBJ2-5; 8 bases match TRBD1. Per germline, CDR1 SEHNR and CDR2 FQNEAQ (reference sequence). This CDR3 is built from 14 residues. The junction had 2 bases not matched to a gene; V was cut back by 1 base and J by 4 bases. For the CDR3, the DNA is TGTGCCAGCAGCTTAGGCAGGGGGCCAGAGACCCAGTACTTC. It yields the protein CASSLGRGPETQYF.

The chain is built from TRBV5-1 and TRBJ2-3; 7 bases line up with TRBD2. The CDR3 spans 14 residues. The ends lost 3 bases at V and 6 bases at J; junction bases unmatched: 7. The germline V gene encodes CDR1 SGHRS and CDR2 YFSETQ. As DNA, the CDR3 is TGCGCCAGCAGCTCTCGTCTAGCGGACGATACGCAGTATTTT. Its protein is CASSSRLADDTQYF.

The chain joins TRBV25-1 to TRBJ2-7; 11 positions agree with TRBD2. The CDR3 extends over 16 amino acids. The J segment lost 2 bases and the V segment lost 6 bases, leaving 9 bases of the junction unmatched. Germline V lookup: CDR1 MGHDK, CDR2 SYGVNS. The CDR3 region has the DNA TGTGCCAGCAGCGGCTTCTCTAGCGGGGGGACCTACGAGCAGTACTTC. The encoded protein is CASSGFSSGGTYEQYF.

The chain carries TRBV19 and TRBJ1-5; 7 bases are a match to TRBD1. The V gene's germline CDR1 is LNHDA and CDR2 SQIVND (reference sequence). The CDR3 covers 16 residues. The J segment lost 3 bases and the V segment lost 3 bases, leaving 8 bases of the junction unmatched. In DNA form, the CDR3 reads TGTGCCAGTAGTATTCGTGGAGGGGGCTTCAATCAGCCCCAGCATTTT. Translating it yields CASSIRGGGFNQPQHF.

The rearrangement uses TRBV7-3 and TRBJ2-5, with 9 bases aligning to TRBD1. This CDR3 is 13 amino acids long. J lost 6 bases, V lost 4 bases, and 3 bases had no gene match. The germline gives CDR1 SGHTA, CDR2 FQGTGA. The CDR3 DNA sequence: TGTGCCAGCAGCTCCGACAGGGGGAAGACCCAGTACTTC. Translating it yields CASSSDRGKTQYF.

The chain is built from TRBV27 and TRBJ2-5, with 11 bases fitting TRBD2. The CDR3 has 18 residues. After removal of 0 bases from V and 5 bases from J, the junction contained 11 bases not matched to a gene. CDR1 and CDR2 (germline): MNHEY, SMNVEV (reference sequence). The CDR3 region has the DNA TGTGCCAGCAGTTTATCGTTACTAGCGGGAGCCACGGGGGAGACCCAGTACTTC. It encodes CASSLSLLAGATGETQYF.

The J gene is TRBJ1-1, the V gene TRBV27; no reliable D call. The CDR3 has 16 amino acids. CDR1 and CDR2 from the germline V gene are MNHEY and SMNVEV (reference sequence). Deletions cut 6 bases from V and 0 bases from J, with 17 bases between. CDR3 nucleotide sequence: TGTGCCAGCAGCAATGCTTGGGATGGGTTGAACACTGAAGCTTTCTTT. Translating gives CASSNAWDGLNTEAFF.

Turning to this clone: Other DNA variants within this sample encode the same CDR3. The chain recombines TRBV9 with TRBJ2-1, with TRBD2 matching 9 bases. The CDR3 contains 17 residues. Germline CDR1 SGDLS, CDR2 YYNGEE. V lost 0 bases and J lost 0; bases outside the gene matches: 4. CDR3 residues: CASSVGLAESSYNEQFF. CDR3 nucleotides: TGTGCCAGCAGCGTAGGACTAGCGGAAAGCTCCTACAATGAGCAGTTCTTC.

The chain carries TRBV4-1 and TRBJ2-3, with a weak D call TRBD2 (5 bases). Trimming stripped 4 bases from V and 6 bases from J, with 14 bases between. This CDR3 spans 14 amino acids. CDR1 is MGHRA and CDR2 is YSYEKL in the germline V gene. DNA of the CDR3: TGCGCCAGCAGCCCTAGCCCACCCAGCGATACGCAGTATTTT. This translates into CASSPSPPSDTQYF.

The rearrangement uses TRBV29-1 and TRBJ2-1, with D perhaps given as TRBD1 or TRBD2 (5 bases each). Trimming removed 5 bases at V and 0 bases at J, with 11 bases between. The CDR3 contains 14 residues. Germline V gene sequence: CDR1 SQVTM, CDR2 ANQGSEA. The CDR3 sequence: CSVQGPSSYNEQFF. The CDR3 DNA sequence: TGCAGCGTTCAGGGACCGAGCTCCTACAATGAGCAGTTCTTC.

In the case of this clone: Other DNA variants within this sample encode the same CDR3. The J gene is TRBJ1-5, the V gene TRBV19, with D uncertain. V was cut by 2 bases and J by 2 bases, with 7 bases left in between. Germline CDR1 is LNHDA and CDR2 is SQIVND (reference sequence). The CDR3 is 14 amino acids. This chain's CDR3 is CASSISSGNQPQHF. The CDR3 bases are TGTGCCAGTAGTATAAGCTCCGGCAATCAGCCCCAGCATTTT.

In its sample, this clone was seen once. CDR3 in DNA: TGCAGTGCTAGAGACAGTGTCCTGTTTTTT. Translated: CSARDSVLFF. The chain couples TRBV20-1 to TRBJ1-4; no firm D call. This CDR3 is 10 amino acids long. Germline V gives CDR1 DFQATT, CDR2 SNEGSKA (reference sequence). V was shortened by 0 bases and J by 14 bases, with 7 bases between the two germline ends.

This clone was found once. CDR3 amino acids: CASSESRNLAEQYF. CDR3 nucleotides: TGTGCCAGCAGTGAAAGTCGTAATCTGGCCGAGCAGTACTTC. The chain has TRBV2 and TRBJ2-7, with unresolved D. Germline values: CDR1 SNHLY, CDR2 FYNNEI. Trimming cost V 2 bases and J 6 bases, with 14 bases left between them. CDR3 length equals 14 residues.

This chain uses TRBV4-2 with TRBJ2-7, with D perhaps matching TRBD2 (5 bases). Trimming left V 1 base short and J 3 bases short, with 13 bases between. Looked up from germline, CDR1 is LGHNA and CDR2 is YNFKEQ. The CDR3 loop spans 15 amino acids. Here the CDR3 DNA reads TGTGCCAGCAGCCAAGCCGGACCGGGGAACTACGAGCAGTACTTC. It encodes CASSQAGPGNYEQYF.

The CDR3 DNA is TGTGCCAGCAGTGAGTCTGTCGCTGGCGCCGGGGAGCTGTTTTTT. Its protein product is CASSESVAGAGELFF. The gene calls are TRBV25-1 and TRBJ2-2; D ambiguous. This CDR3 has 15 residues. V was shortened by 3 bases and J by 6 bases, with 14 bases between the two germline ends. Germline V CDR1 and CDR2: MGHDK, SYGVNS.

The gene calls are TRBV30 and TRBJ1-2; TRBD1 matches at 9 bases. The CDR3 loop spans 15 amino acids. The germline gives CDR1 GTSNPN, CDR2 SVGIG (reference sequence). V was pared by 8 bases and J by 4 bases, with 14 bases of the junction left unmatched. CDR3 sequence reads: CAGRDRETMSYGYTF. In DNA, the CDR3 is TGTGCCGGCCGGGACAGGGAGACCATGTCCTATGGCTACACCTTC. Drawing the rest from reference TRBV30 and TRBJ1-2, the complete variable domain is SQTIHQWPATLVQPVGSPLSLECTVEGTSNPNLYWYRQAAGRGLQLLFYSVGIGQISSEVPQNLSASRPQDRQFILSSKKLLLSDSGFYLCAGRDRETMSYGYTFGSGTRLTVV.

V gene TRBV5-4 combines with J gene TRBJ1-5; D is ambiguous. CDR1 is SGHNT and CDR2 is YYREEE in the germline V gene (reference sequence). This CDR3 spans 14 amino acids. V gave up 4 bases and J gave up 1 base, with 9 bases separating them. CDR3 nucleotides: TGTGCCAGCAGCCACCCCCCGAGCAATCAGCCCCAGCATTTT. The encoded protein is CASSHPPSNQPQHF.

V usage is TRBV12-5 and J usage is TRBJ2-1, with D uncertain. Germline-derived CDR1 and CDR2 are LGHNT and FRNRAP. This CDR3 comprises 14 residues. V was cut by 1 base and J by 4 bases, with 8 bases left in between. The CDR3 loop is CASGLGGAYNEQFF. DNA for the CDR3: TGTGCTAGTGGTTTGGGCGGAGCATACAATGAGCAGTTCTTC.

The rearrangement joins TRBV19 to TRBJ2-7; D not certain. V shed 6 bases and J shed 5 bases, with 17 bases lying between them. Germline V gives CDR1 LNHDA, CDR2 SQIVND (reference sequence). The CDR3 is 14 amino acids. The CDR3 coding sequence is TGTGCCAGTAGGCGAATGGGTAACGTGAACGAGCAGTACTTC. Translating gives CASRRMGNVNEQYF.

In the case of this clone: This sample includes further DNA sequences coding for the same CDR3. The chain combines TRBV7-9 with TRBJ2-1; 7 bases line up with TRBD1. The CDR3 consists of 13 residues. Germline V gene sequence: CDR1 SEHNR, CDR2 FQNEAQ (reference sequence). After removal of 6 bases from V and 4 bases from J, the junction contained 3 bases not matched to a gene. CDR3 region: CASSPGQYNEQFF. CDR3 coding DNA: TGTGCCAGCAGTCCGGGACAGTACAATGAGCAGTTCTTC.

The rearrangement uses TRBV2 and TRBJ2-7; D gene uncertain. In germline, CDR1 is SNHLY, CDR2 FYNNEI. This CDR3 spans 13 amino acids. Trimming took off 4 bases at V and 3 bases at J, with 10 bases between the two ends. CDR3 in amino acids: CASSGDSNYEQYF. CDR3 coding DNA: TGTGCCAGCAGTGGTGACTCGAACTACGAGCAGTACTTC.

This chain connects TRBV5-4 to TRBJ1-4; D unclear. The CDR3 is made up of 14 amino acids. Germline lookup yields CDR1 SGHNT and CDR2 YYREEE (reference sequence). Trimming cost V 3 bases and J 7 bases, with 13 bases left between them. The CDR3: CASSSPLAGEKLFF. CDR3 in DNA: TGTGCCAGCAGCTCCCCCCTGGCGGGTGAAAAACTGTTTTTT.

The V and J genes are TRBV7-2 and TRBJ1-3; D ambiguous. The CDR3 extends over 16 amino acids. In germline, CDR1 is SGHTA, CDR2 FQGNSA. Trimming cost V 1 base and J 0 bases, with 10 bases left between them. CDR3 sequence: CASSLVHMASGNTIYF. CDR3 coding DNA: TGTGCCAGCAGCTTAGTTCACATGGCCTCTGGAAACACCATATATTTT. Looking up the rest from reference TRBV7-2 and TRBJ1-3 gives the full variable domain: GAGVSQSPSNKVTEKGKDVELRCDPISGHTALYWYRQSLGQGLEFLIYFQGNSAPDKSGLPSDRFSAERTGGSVSTLTIQRTQQEDSAVYLCASSLVHMASGNTIYFGEGSWLTVV.

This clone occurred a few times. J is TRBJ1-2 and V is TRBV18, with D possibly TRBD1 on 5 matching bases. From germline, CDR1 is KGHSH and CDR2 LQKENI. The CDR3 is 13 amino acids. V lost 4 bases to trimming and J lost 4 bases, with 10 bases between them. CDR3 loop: CASSQTDAYGYTF. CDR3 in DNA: TGTGCCAGCTCACAGACAGACGCCTATGGCTACACCTTC.

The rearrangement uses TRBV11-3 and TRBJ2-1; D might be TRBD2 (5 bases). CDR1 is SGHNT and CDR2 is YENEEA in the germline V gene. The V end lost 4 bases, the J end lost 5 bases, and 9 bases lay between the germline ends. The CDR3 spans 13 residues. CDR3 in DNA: TGTGCCAGCAGCTCCTGGCGGGACAATGAGCAGTTCTTC. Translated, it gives CASSSWRDNEQFF. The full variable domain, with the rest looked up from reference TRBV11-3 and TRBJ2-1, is EAGVVQSPRYKIIEKKQPVAFWCNPISGHNTLYWYLQNLGQGPELLIRYENEEAVDDSQLPKDRFSAERLKGVDSTLKIQPAELGDSAVYLCASSSWRDNEQFFGPGTRLTVL.